The rows below give T cell receptor beta chains drawn from one sample of a study of cytomegalovirus exposure and HLA in healthy donors. Clones were read by immunoSEQ multiplex PCR, and TCRdb kept only the in-frame ones, dropping some. This table has roughly 120,000 clones, around 80% appearing once. The source material was PBMCs. The receptors come from a woman in her thirties in good health and CMV-seronegative. Both conserved end residues are part of each CDR3. D genes are given only for firm matches. Clone size is shown for a subset of rows, as once, few, many or a class of expanded clone.

CDR3 protein	CDR3 DNA	J gene	clone size	V gene	D gene
CASSGTGYTDTQYF	TGTGCCAGCAGTGGGACAGGGTACACAGATACGCAGTATTTT	TRBJ2-3	few	TRBV6-1	TRBD1
CASSLDWGGTVYNEQFF	TGTGCCAGCAGTTTAGACTGGGGCGGCACAGTTTACAATGAGCAGTTCTTC	TRBJ2-1	NA	TRBV27	NA
CASSQERLAGVYEQYF	TGCGCCAGCAGCCAAGAGAGACTAGCGGGAGTATACGAGCAGTACTTC	TRBJ2-7	NA	TRBV4-1	TRBD2
CASSQSTDRGGEQYF	TGCGCCAGCAGTCAATCCACGGACAGGGGAGGCGAGCAGTACTTC	TRBJ2-7	NA	TRBV23-1	TRBD1
CASSFEDRGNSPLHF	TGTGCCAGCAGCTTCGAGGACAGGGGGAATTCACCCCTCCACTTT	TRBJ1-6	NA	TRBV11-1	TRBD1
CASSLNRAGTDTQYF	TGTGCCAGCAGCTTAAACAGGGCTGGCACAGATACGCAGTATTTT	TRBJ2-3	few	TRBV11-2	NA
CAWSHSLLGQGTGYTF	TGTGCCTGGAGTCACTCTCTGCTGGGGCAGGGCACTGGCTACACCTTC	TRBJ1-2	NA	TRBV30	NA
CASSGRDTNRGTEAFF	TGTGCCAGCTCAGGCCGGGACACCAATCGAGGCACTGAAGCTTTCTTT	TRBJ1-1	NA	TRBV18	NA
CASKDQRESQETQYF	TGTGCCAGCAAGGACCAACGGGAGTCCCAAGAGACCCAGTACTTC	TRBJ2-5	NA	TRBV5-4	NA
CASRPGQGAYGYTF	TGTGCCAGCAGGCCAGGACAGGGGGCTTATGGCTACACCTTC	TRBJ1-2	few	TRBV7-2	TRBD1
CASSPPESSYEQYF	TGTGCCAGCTCACCACCGGAGAGTTCCTACGAGCAGTACTTC	TRBJ2-7	NA	TRBV18	NA
CASSVGQGAYGYTF	TGTGCCAGCAGCGTAGGGCAGGGGGCGTATGGCTACACCTTC	TRBJ1-2	once	TRBV9	TRBD1
CASSLAEDEQFF	TGCGCCAGCAGCTTGGCAGAGGATGAGCAGTTCTTC	TRBJ2-1	NA	TRBV5-1	NA
CASSADRNTEAFF	TGTGCCAGCAGCGCCGACAGGAACACTGAAGCTTTCTTT	TRBJ1-1	NA	TRBV7-3	NA
CASSQDGMAAYNEQFF	TGTGCCAGCAGCCAAGATGGTATGGCAGCCTACAATGAGCAGTTCTTC	TRBJ2-1	NA	TRBV4-2	NA
CASSFYGNTEAFF	TGTGCCAGCAGCTTCTACGGGAACACTGAAGCTTTCTTT	TRBJ1-1	few	TRBV11-2	NA
CASSLGTGATNEKLFF	TGTGCCAGCAGCTTAGGGACAGGTGCAACTAATGAAAAACTGTTTTTT	TRBJ1-4	NA	TRBV11-3	TRBD1